These 8 T cell receptor beta chains originate from one sample sequenced in a study of shared clonotypes between healthy human individuals. TCRdb keeps only in-frame clones here, not all; method: immunoSEQ multiplex PCR. The sample holds millions of clones, about 92% seen once. What was sequenced was naive CD4+ T cells from PBMCs. Subset in this sample: CD45RA+ positively selected. Every receptor here comes from a man aged 18-30 years in good health. Some clones in this sample may be carry-over from other donors' samples.

This clone was counted a single time. This chain links TRBV14 with TRBJ2-2; the D is unclear. CDR1 is SGHDN, CDR2 FVKESK, per germline. This CDR3 is built from 15 residues. Trimming took off 7 bases at V and 5 bases at J, with 17 bases between the two ends. The CDR3 DNA sequence: TGTGCCAGCACCTCCAGGACCCAAGAAACCGGGGAGCTGTTTTTT. Amino acids: CASTSRTQETGELFF.

The chain recombines TRBV4-1 with TRBJ1-2; a weak D match, TRBD1 (5 bases). There are 15 residues in the CDR3. V lost 1 base and J lost 9, with 18 bases in between. Germline V gene sequence: CDR1 MGHRA, CDR2 YSYEKL. CDR3 protein: CASSQVGTKGKSYTF. DNA for the CDR3: TGCGCCAGCAGCCAAGTAGGGACCAAGGGGAAGAGCTACACCTTC.

The V call is TRBV5-1, the J call TRBJ1-1, with a tentative D call TRBD1 (5 bases). This CDR3 is 15 amino acids long. Germline CDR1 is SGHRS and CDR2 is YFSETQ. With 1 base removed from V and 7 bases from J, the gap between germline ends came to 17 bases. CDR3 DNA sequence: TGCGCCAGCAGCTTGAATCTCGGGGGTGTGGGTGAAGCTTTCTTT. This encodes CASSLNLGGVGEAFF.

As concerns this clone: Different DNA sequences within this sample yield the same CDR3. The chain has TRBV5-4 and TRBJ2-7, with 10 bases matching TRBD2. The germline gives CDR1 SGHNT, CDR2 YYREEE (reference sequence). The CDR3 is 15 residues long. The junction had 4 bases not matched to a gene; V was cut back by 0 bases and J by 4 bases. The DNA for the CDR3 is TGTGCCAGCAGCTTGGGGCTAGCGGGAGCATACGAGCAGTACTTC. It specifies CASSLGLAGAYEQYF.

The chain combines TRBV5-1 with TRBJ2-7; 7 bases match TRBD2. Trimming took 2 bases from V and 0 from J; bases not matched to a gene: 5. This CDR3 comprises 15 residues. The germline gives CDR1 SGHRS, CDR2 YFSETQ. The CDR3, as DNA: TGCGCCAGCAGCTTATATGGCGGGAGCTCCTACGAGCAGTACTTC. Protein sequence: CASSLYGGSSYEQYF.

V and J are TRBV7-8 and TRBJ2-3, with 8 bases matching TRBD2. The germline V gene has CDR1 SGHVS and CDR2 FQNEAQ. The CDR3 covers 15 residues. J gave up 6 bases and V 3 bases, and 8 bases lay outside the gene matches. This chain's CDR3 is CASSLKAGGIDTQYF. CDR3 bases: TGTGCCAGCAGCTTGAAGGCGGGAGGTATTGATACGCAGTATTTT.

This chain connects TRBV27 to TRBJ2-1, with 8 positions matching TRBD2. Trimming took 6 bases from V and 4 from J; bases not matched to a gene: 17. The CDR3 runs to 18 residues. Germline V gene lookup returns CDR1 MNHEY and CDR2 SMNVEV (reference sequence). This CDR3 is CASSPSGTRGALYNEQFF. Written as DNA, the CDR3 is TGTGCCAGCAGCCCTTCCGGGACTAGAGGGGCTCTGTACAATGAGCAGTTCTTC.

The chain has TRBV9 and TRBJ1-4; no definite D call. From germline, CDR1 is SGDLS and CDR2 YYNGEE. The CDR3 is 14 amino acids. The germline V and J ends were trimmed by 0 bases and 8 bases, with 11 bases remaining between them. CDR3 sequence reads: CASSVAEGFEKLFF. CDR3 bases: TGTGCCAGCAGCGTAGCTGAAGGGTTCGAAAAACTGTTTTTT.